These T cell receptor beta chains were read from a single sample in a study of T-cell reconstitution after alpha-beta-depleted transplantation in children. TCRdb used MiXCR to reprocess the PCR reads, holding one entry per CDR3 protein. The sample includes 600,000 to 700,000 distinct CDR3 sequences, approximately 17% of them seen just once. Specimen: PBMCs from the stem cell graft donor, collected from the stem cell graft. These receptors all stem from a human donor who donated a stem cell graft to a child with acute myeloid leukemia. Each CDR3 is given with its conserved first and last residue. Fields, in order: J gene, V gene, CDR3 protein.

>TRBJ1-5|TRBV12-3/TRBV12-4
CASSPTGYGNQPQHF
>TRBJ2-1|TRBV7-9
CASSPGPRASGGLAYNEQFF
>TRBJ2-1|TRBV7-8
CASSPGSGLDEQFF
>TRBJ2-1|TRBV7-2
CASSLEAAIYNEQFF
>TRBJ2-3|TRBV7-2
CASSLVKATQYF
>TRBJ2-1|TRBV11-3
CASSTGLATYNEQFF
>TRBJ2-3|TRBV20-1
CSAEEISGVSTDTQYF
>TRBJ1-1|TRBV10-3
CAISGGTDNTEAFF
>TRBJ1-2|TRBV2
CASRVRVSYGYTF
>TRBJ2-1|TRBV29-1
CSVGDGVVRFF
>TRBJ2-3|TRBV4-3
CASSQGTGVTDTQYF
>TRBJ2-7|TRBV12-3/TRBV12-4
CASTWGTGEQYF
>TRBJ2-7|TRBV9
CASSVGAPDGAYEQYF
>TRBJ1-6|TRBV19
CASNRGSGSPLHF
>TRBJ2-1|TRBV7-2
CASSLARTSYNEQFF
>TRBJ2-2|TRBV7-9
CASNAPGTGMTGELFF
>TRBJ2-5|TRBV7-2
CASSPRTGETQYF
>TRBJ2-3|TRBV7-9
CASSLDWLTDTQYF
>TRBJ2-3|TRBV20-1
CSARDLGGGVTDTQYF
>TRBJ1-1|TRBV7-9
CASSLEGDTEAFF
>TRBJ1-1|TRBV7-2
CASSLLTGRSTEAFF
>TRBJ2-2|TRBV7-2
CASSLRLRNTGELFF
>TRBJ2-7|TRBV20-1
CSARDFEGKTVSSSYEQYF
>TRBJ2-1|TRBV20-1
CSASNLAGGSYNEQFF
>TRBJ2-2|TRBV5-1
CASSPGGELFF
>TRBJ2-5|TRBV20-1
CSARIQGRWETQYF
>TRBJ2-7|TRBV15
CATSRGGWGAYEQYF
>TRBJ2-1|TRBV12-3/TRBV12-4
CASSFVVHEQFF
>TRBJ2-6|TRBV20-1
CSAMGQTSGANVLTF
>TRBJ2-2|TRBV9
CASSVGDSTGELFF
>TRBJ2-1|TRBV4-1
CASSQIGLVYNEQFF
>TRBJ1-1|TRBV13
CASSARTVTNTEAFF
>TRBJ2-7|TRBV7-9
CASSLDHPSRTYEQYF
>TRBJ2-2|TRBV5-1
CASSLGGRSTGELFF
>TRBJ2-4|TRBV9
CASSVEAGPENIQYF
>TRBJ2-1|TRBV20-1
CSARRAWSGGINEQFF
>TRBJ2-3|TRBV7-2
CASSRTYRTDTQYF
>TRBJ1-5|TRBV20-1
CSAKAGTASNQPQHF
>TRBJ2-7|TRBV9
CASSVAGTGRHEQYF
>TRBJ2-1|TRBV7-9
CASSLDILAGEQFF
>TRBJ2-3|TRBV19
CASSIRGVTSTDTQYF
>TRBJ1-2|TRBV29-1
CSVEALDGYTF